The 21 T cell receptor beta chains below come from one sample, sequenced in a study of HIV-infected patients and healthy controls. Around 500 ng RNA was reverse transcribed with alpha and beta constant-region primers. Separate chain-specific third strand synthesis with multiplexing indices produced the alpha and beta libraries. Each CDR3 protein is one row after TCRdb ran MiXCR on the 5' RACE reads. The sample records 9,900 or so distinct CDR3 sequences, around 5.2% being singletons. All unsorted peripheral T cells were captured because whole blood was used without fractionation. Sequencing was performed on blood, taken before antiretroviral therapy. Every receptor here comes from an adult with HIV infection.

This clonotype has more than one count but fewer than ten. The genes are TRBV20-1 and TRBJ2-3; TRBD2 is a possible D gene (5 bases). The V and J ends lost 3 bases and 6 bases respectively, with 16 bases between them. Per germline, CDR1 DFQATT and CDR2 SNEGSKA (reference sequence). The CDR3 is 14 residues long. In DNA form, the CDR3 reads TGCAGTGCTAGGCCCACACTAGAAATGGATACGCAGTATTTT. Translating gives CSARPTLEMDTQYF.

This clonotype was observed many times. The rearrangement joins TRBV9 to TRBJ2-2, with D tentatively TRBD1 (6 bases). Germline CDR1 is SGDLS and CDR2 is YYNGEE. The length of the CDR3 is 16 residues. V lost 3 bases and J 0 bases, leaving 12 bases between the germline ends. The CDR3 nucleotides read TGTGCCAGCAGCGACCAGACAGGAACGAACACCGGGGAGCTGTTTTTT. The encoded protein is CASSDQTGTNTGELFF.

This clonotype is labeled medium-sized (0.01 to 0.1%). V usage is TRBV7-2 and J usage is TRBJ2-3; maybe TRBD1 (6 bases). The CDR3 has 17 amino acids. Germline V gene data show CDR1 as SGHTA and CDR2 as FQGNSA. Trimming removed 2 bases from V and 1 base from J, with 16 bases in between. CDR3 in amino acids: CASSLPSTGSGTDTQYF. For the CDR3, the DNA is TGTGCCAGCAGCTTACCCTCTACAGGGAGCGGCACAGATACGCAGTATTTT.

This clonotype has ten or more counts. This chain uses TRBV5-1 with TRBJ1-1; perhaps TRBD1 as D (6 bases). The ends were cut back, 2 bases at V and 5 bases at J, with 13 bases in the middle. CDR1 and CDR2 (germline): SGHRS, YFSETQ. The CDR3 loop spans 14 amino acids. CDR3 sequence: CASSFGGAGTEAFF. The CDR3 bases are TGCGCCAGCAGCTTCGGGGGGGCGGGGACTGAAGCTTTCTTT.

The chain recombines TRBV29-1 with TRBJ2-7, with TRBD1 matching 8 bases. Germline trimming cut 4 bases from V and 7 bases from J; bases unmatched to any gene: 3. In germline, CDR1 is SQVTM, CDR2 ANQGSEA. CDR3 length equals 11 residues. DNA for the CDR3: TGCAGCGTTGGGACAGGGTTGGAGCAGTACTTC. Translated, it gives CSVGTGLEQYF.

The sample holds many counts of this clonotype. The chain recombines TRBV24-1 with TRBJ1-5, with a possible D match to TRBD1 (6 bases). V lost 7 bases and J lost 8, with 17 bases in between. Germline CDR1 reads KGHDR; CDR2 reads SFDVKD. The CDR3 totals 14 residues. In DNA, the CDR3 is TGTGCCACCAGCGAGGGGGGGGCAGAAAAGCCCCAGCATTTT. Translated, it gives CATSEGGAEKPQHF.

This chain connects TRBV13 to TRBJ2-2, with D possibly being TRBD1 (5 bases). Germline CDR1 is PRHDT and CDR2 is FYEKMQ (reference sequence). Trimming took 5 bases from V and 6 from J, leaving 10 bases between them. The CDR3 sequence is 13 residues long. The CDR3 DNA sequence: TGTGCCAGCAGCCCAGGGTTGTCCGGGGAGCTGTTTTTT. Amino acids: CASSPGLSGELFF.

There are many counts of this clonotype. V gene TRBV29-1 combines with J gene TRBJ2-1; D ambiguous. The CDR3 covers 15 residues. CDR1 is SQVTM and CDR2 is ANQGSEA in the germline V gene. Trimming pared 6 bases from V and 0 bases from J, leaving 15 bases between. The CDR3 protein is CSVEPVGSSYNEQFF. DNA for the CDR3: TGCAGCGTGGAACCCGTCGGTAGCTCCTACAATGAGCAGTTCTTC.

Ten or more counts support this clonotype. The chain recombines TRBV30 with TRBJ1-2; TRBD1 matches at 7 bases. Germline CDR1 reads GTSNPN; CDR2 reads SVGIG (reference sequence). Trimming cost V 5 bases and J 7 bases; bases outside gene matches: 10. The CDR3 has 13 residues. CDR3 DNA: TGTGCCTGGGACCCGACAGGGATAAGTGGCTACACCTTC. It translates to CAWDPTGISGYTF.

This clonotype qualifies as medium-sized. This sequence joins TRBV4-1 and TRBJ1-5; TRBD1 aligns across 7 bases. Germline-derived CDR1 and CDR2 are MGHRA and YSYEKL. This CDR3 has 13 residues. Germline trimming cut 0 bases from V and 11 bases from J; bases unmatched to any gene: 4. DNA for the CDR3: TGCGCCAGCAGCCAAGATCAGGGGGGGTCCCAGCATTTT. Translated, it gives CASSQDQGGSQHF.

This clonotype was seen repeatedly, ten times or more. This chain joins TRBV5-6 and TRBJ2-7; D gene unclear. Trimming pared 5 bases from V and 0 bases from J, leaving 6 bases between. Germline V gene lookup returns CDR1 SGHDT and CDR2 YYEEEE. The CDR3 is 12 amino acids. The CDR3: CASRGTSYEQYF. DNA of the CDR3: TGTGCCAGCAGGGGCACCTCCTACGAGCAGTACTTC.

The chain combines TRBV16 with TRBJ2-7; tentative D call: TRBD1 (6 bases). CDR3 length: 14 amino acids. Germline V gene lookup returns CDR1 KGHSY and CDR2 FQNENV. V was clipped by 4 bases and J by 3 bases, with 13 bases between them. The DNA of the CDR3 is TGTGCCAGCAGCCCGTCCCCACAGGGCTACGAGCAGTACTTC. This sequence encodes CASSPSPQGYEQYF.

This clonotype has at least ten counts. The CDR3 region has the DNA TGTGCCAGCAGTGAACAACCTTCCTACGAGCAGTACTTC. It encodes CASSEQPSYEQYF. The chain recombines TRBV6-1 with TRBJ2-7, with D unresolved. This CDR3 spans 13 amino acids. The V end lost 2 bases, the J end lost 1 base, and 6 bases lay between the germline ends. From germline, CDR1 is MNHNS and CDR2 SASEGT.

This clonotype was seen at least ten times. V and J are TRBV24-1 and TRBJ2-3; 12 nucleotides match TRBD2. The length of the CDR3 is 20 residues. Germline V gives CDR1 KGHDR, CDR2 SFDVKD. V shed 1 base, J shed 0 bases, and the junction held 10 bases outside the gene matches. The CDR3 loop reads CATSDLGTSGSPISTDTQYF. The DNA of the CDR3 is TGTGCCACCAGTGATTTAGGGACTAGCGGGTCTCCTATTAGCACAGATACGCAGTATTTT.

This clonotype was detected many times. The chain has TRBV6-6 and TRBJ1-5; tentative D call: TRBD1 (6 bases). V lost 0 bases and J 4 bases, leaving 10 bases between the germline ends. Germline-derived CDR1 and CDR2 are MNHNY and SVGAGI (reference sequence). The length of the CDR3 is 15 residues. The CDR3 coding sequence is TGTGCCAGCAGTTACTCCACAGGGTGGAATCAGCCCCAGCATTTT. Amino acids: CASSYSTGWNQPQHF.

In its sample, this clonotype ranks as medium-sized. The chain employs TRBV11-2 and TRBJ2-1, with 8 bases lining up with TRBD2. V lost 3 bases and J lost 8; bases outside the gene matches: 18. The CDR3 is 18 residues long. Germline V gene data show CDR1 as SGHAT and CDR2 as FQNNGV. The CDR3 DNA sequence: TGTGCCAGCAGCTTTAGCCCTCTGGGAGCGGGAGTTTTGGATGAGCAGTTCTTC. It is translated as CASSFSPLGAGVLDEQFF.

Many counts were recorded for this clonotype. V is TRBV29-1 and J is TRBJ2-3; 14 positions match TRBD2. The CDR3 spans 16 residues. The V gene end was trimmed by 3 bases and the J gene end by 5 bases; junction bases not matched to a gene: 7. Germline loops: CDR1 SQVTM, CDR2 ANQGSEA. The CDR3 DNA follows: TGCAGCGTTGATGGATTGACTAGCGGGAGGGGAGATACGCAGTATTTT. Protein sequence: CSVDGLTSGRGDTQYF.

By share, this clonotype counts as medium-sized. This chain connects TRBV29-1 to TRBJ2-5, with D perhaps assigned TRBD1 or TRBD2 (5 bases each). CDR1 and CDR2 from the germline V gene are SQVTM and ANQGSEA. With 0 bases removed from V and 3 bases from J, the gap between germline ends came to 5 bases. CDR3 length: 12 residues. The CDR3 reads CSVEEGEETQYF. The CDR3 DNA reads TGCAGCGTTGAAGAGGGGGAAGAGACCCAGTACTTC.

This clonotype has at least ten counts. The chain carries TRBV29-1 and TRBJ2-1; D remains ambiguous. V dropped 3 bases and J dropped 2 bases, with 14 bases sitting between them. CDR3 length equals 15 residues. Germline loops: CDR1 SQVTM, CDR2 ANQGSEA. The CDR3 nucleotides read TGCAGCGTTGATCACCCCCGGAACCCCTACAATGAGCAGTTCTTC. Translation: CSVDHPRNPYNEQFF.

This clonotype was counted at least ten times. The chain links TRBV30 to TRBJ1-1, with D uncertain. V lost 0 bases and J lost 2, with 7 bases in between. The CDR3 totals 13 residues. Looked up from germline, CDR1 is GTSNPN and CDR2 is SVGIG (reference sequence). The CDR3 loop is CAWSVGRNTEAFF. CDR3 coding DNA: TGTGCCTGGAGTGTGGGTAGAAACACTGAAGCTTTCTTT.

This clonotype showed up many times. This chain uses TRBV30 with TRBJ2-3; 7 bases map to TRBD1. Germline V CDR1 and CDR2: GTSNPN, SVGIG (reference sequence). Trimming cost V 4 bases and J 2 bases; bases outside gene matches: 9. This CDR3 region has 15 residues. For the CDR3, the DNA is TGTGCCTGGAATAAGGGGGCAGGGACCACAGATACGCAGTATTTT. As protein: CAWNKGAGTTDTQYF.